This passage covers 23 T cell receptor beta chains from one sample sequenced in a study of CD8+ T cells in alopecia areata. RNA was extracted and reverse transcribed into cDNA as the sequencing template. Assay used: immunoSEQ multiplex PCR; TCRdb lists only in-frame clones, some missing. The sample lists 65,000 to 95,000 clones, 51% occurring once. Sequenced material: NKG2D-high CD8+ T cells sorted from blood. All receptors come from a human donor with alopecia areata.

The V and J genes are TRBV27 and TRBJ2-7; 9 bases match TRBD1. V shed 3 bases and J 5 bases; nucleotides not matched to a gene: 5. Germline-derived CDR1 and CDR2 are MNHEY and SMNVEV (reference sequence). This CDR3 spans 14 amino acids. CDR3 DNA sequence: TGTGCCAGCAGTTTGGGACAGGGCCTCGACGAGCAGTACTTC. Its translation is CASSLGQGLDEQYF.

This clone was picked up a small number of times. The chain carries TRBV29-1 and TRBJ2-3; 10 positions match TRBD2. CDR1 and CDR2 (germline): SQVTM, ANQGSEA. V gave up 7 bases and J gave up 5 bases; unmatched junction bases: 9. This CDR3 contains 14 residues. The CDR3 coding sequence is TGCAGCGCCCTGGGGCTAGCGGGAGAAGATACGCAGTATTTT. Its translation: CSALGLAGEDTQYF.

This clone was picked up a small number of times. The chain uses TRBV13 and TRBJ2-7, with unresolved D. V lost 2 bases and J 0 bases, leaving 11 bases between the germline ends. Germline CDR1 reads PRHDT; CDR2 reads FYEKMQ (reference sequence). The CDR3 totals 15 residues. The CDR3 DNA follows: TGTGCCAGCAGCTTAACGGCGGTACCCTCCTACGAGCAGTACTTC. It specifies CASSLTAVPSYEQYF.

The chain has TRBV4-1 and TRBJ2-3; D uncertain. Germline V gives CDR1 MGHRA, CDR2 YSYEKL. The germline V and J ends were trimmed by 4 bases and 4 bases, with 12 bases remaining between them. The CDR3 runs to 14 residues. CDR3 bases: TGCGCCAGCAGCCCCTTATACGAACCAGATACGCAGTATTTT. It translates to CASSPLYEPDTQYF.

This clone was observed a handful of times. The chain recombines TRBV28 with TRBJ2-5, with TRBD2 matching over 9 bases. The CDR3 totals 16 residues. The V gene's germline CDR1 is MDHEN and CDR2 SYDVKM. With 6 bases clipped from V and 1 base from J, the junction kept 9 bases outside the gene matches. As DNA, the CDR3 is TGTGCCAGCAGGGTAATGGCGGGAGGGCTCCAAGAGACCCAGTACTTC. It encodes CASRVMAGGLQETQYF.

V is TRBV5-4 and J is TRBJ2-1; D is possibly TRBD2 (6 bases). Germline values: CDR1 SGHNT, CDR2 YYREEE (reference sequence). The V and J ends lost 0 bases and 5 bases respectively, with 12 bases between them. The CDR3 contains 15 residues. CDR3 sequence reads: CASSLDGGVNNEQFF. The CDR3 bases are TGTGCCAGCAGCTTGGATGGCGGGGTAAACAATGAGCAGTTCTTC.

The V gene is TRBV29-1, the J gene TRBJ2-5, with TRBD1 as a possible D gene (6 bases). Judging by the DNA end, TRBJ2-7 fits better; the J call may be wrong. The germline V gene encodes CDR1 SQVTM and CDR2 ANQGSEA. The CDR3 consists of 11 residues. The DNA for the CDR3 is TGCAGCGTATACAGGGACTACGAGCAGTACTTC. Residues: CSVYRDYEQYF.

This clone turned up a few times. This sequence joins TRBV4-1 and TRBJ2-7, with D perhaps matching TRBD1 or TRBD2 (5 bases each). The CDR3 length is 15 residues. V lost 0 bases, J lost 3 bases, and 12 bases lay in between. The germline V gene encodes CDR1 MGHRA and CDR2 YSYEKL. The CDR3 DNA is TGCGCCAGCAGCCAAGAACAGATGGGGGTCTACGAGCAGTACTTC. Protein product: CASSQEQMGVYEQYF.

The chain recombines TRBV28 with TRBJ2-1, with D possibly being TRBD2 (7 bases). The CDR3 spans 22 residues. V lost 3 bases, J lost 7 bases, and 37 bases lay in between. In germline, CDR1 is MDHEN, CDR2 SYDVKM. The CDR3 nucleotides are TGTGCCAGCAGTTTCTACTCCCCTCGGGCAGCTCTAGCGGCAGGTAGGGGGAATGAGCAGTTCTTC. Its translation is CASSFYSPRAALAAGRGNEQFF.

As DNA, the CDR3 is TGTGCCTGGAGTGTACTTCTGCAGCGGGAGGCCAATGAGCAGTTCTTC. The encoded protein is CAWSVLLQREANEQFF. The chain employs TRBV30 and TRBJ2-1, with 9 bases matching TRBD2. Germline V gene sequence: CDR1 GTSNPN, CDR2 SVGIG (reference sequence). V gave up 0 bases and J gave up 6 bases; unmatched junction bases: 9. The CDR3 loop spans 16 amino acids. Drawing the rest from reference TRBV30 and TRBJ2-1, the complete variable domain is SQTIHQWPATLVQPVGSPLSLECTVEGTSNPNLYWYRQAAGRGLQLLFYSVGIGQISSEVPQNLSASRPQDRQFILSSKKLLLSDSGFYLCAWSVLLQREANEQFFGPGTRLTVL.

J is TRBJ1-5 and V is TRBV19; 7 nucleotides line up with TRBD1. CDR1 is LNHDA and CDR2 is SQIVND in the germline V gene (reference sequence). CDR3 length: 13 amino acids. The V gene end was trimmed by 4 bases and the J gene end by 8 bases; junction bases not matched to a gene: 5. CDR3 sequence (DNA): TGTGCCAGTAGTAACAGGGGCCCTGAGCCCCAGCATTTT. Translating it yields CASSNRGPEPQHF.

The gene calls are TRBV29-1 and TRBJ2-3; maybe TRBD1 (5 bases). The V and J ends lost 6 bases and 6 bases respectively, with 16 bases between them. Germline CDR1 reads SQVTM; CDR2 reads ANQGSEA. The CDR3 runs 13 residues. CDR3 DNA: TGCAGCGTCCTTGGGGCGGACGGGGATACGCAGTATTTT. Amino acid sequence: CSVLGADGDTQYF.

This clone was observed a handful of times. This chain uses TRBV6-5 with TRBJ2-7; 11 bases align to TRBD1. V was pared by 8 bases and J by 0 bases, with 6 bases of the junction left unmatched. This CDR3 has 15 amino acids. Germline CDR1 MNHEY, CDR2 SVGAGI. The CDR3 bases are TGTGCCAGCTCGAGCGGACAGGGGGCCTCCTACGAGCAGTACTTC. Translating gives CASSSGQGASYEQYF.

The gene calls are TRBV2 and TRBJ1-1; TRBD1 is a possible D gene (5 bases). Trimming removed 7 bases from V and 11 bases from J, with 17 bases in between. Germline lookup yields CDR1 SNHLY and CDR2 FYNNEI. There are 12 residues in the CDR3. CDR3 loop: CASIQLGREAFF. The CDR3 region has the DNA TGTGCCAGCATCCAACTTGGCAGGGAGGCTTTCTTT. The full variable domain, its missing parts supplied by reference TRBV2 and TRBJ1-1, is EPEVTQTPSHQVTQMGQEVILRCVPISNHLYFYWYRQILGQKVEFLVSFYNNEISEKSEIFDDQFSVERPDGSNFTLKIRSTKLEDSAMYFCASIQLGREAFFGQGTRLTVV.

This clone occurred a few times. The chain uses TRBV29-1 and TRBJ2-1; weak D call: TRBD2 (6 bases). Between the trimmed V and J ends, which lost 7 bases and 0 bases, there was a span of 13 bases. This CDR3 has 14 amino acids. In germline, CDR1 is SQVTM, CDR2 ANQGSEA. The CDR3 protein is CSAEEGSSYNEQFF. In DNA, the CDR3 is TGCAGCGCCGAGGAGGGTAGCTCCTACAATGAGCAGTTCTTC.

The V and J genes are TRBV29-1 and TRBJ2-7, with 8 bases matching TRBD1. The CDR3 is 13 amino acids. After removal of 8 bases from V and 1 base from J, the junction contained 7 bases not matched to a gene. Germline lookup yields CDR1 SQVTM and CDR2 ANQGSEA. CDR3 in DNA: TGCAGCTATCTGGGACAGGAGTCCTACGAGCAGTACTTC. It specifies CSYLGQESYEQYF.

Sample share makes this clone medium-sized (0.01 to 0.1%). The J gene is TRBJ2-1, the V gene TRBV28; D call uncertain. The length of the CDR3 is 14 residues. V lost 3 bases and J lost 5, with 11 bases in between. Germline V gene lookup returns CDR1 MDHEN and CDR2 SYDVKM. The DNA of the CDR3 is TGTGCCAGCAGTTTCGGTGGCTACGACAATGAGCAGTTCTTC. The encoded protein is CASSFGGYDNEQFF.

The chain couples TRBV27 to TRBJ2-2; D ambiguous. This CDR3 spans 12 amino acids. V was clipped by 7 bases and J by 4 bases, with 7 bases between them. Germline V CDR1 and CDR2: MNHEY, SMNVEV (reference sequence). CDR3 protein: CASNQFTGELFF. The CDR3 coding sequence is TGTGCCAGCAACCAATTCACCGGGGAGCTGTTTTTT.

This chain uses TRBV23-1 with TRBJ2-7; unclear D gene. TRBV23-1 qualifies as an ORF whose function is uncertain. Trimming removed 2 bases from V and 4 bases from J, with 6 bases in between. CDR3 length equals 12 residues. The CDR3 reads CASSQLLYEQYF. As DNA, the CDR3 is TGCGCCAGCAGTCAACTCCTTTACGAGCAGTACTTC.

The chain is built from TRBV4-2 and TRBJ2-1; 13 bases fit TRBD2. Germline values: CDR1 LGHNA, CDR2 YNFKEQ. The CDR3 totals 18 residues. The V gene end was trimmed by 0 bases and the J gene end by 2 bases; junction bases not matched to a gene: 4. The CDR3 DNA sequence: TGTGCCAGCAGCCAAGATTCGACTAGCGGGGGGACCTACAATGAGCAGTTCTTC. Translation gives CASSQDSTSGGTYNEQFF.

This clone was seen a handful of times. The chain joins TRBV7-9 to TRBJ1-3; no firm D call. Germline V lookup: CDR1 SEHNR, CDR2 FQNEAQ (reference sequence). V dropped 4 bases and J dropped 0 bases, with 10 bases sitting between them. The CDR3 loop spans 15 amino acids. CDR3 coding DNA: TGTGCCAGCAGCTCCGATAACCTCTCTGGAAACACCATATATTTT. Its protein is CASSSDNLSGNTIYF.

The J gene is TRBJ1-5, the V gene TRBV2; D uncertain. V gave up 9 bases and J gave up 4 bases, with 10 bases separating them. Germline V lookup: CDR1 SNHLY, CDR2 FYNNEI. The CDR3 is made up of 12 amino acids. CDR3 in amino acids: CASSRGNQPQHF. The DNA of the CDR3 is TGTGCCAGTAGCCGGGGAAATCAGCCCCAGCATTTT.

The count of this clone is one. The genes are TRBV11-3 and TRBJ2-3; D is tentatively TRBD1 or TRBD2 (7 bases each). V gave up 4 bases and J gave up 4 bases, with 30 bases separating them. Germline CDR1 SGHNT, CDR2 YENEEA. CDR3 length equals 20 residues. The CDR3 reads CASSSRALFATSRGADTQYF. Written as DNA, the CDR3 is TGTGCCAGCAGCTCAAGAGCCCTGTTCGCGACTAGCAGGGGGGCAGATACGCAGTATTTT.